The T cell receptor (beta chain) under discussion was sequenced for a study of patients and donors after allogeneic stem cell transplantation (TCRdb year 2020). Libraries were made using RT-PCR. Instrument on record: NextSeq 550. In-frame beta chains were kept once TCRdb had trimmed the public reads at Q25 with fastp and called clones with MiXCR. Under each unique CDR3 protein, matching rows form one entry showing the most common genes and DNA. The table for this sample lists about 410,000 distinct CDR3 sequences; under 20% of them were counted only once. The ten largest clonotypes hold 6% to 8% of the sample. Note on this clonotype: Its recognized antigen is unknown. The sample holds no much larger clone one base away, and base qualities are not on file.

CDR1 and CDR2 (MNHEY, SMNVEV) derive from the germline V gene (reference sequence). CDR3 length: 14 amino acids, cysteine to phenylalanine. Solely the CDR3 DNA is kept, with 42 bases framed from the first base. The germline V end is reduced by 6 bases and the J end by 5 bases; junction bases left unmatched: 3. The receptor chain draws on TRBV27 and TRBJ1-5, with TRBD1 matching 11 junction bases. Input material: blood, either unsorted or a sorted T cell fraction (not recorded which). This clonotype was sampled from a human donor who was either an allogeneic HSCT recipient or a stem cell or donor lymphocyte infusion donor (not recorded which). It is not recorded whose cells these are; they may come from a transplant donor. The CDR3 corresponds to CASSRDRGDQPQHF. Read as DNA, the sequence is TGTGCCAGCAGCCGGGACAGGGGGGATCAGCCCCAGCATTTT.